This T cell receptor (beta chain) was sequenced in a study of cytomegalovirus exposure and HLA in healthy donors (dated by TCRdb to 2016 to 2017). At the level of the whole study: In an earlier analysis of 450 to 750 of the donors, approximately 300 Gb of sequence data and 117 million unique TCR beta sequences from 150 million to 200 million T cells were reported. An early release covering roughly 640 HLA-typed donors comprised approximately 300 gigabases of sequencing data and roughly 85 million unique TCR sequences. Among the roughly 400 genotyped donors, 75% to 90% belonged to the genetic ancestry cluster associated with self-reported Caucasian donors. The aim of the study was to test whether cataloging public T cell receptors could identify signatures of past pathogen exposure. Using immunosequencing, the study profiled T cell repertoires from about 610 subjects and related those repertoires to cytomegalovirus serostatus. Besides the first cohort of roughly 640 subjects, a separate validation cohort made up of over 95 different subjects was used. The study combined high-throughput TCR immunosequencing, statistical association of individual TCRs with disease status, and machine learning to predict cytomegalovirus infection status. To study patterns of TCR occurrence, a later analysis re-analyzed previously published TCR beta repertoires from 550 to 800 donors and added high-resolution HLA genotyping. In the later analysis, no new phenotypic data were used to find candidate immune exposures; instead, reliance was placed on TCR beta sequences and their occurrence across donors. An earlier analysis of 450 to 750 of the donors used high-throughput TCR beta sequencing to judge whether each TCR beta V gene segment behaved as functional or pseudogenic. Donor age, sex, ethnicity and CMV serostatus were compiled alongside the repertoire data. Genome-wide SNP genotypes for about 60% of the roughly 670 donors were used in a later genetic analysis, which treated that subset as a discovery cohort. Every discovery cohort repertoire had been produced on one sequencing platform. HLA typing covered class I and class II loci at four-digit resolution. Typing coverage differed by locus: A, B, C, DRB1 and DQB1 were typed in about 629-640 donors, DQA1 in 522, DPA1 in approximately 610, and DPB1 in around 440. Roughly five DR-DQ haplotypes were handled as single units for association and clustering because linkage in the cohort was strong. Among 300 to 450 genotyped donors of the cohort, an average of roughly 240,000 unique TCR beta nucleotide sequences were sequenced per donor, 15% to 20% of them non-productive. What the authors observed across the whole study: In vitro tests confirmed that a few of the cytomegalovirus-associated TCR beta chains recognize cytomegalovirus antigens. The presence/absence analyses assumed that sequencing depth was roughly uniform across donors, and that assumption may not be true. The sequencing pipeline was judged likely to have produced a cluster of highly shared sequence variants as a technical artifact. This cohort had only TCR beta chains sequenced, and the lack of alpha or paired-chain data limited which features could be detected. Strong co-occurrence of HLA alleles, especially DR and DQ, made assigning TCR associations to individual alleles difficult. In a later analysis, the rate of TCR association differed among HLA loci, with DRB1 alleles having the most associated TCRs and HLA-C alleles having the fewest. A later analysis reported that several top co-occurrence clusters appeared linked to parvovirus B19, influenza, CMV and Epstein-Barr virus. A further reported finding was that TCR beta sequences accurately predicted the HLA-A and HLA-B alleles for most subjects in the first cohort. According to the authors, the approach could potentially be generalized to other disease states and immunological phenotypes. In a later analysis, more than 15,000 TCR beta sequences were associated with specific HLA alleles at a false discovery rate of 0.05. For the cohort, immune exposure information was limited to CMV serostatus. A later genetic analysis reported fewer N-insertions in productive TCRs among donors in an Asian-associated ancestry cluster than the approximately 670-donor mean. In a later genetic analysis, a missense DCLRE1C variant was associated with V-gene and J-gene trimming of TCR beta chains, and the association was replicated in an independent cohort. Because some donors lacked HLA typing at each locus, the association tests relied only on the typed subset. Over 15 rarely observed V segments, including chromosome 9 orphons, were excluded from the earlier analysis of approximately 500 of the donors because counts were too low. In both the original and validation cohorts, the classifier was reported to diagnose cytomegalovirus status with high specificity and sensitivity. In an earlier analysis of approximately 590 of the donors, most TCR beta V segments appeared in productive rearrangements about 87% or about 30% of the time, broadly matching IMGT annotations. Correlated functional status among segregating V segments might be attributable to linkage disequilibrium, but an unknown experimental factor could not be ruled out. The study gave a list of 150 to 200 TCR beta chains associated with cytomegalovirus. A later analysis found that most CMV-associated TCR beta chains appeared HLA-restricted, with HLA associations seemingly driven largely by CMV exposure. While some public TCRs were present in many individuals, most TCR sequences turned up only very rarely across donors. The 87-base-pair reads could not distinguish some IMGT-functional V segments, including TRBV6-2 and TRBV6-3, so those segments were excluded. In a later analysis, HLA-associated TCR beta chains showed more clonal expansion and lower generation probabilities than non-associated chains that were equally common.

As regards this clone: Its antigen specificity is not known. Base qualities are missing; no much larger clone stands one base away.

The method behind the library was the immunoSEQ multiplex PCR assay. A mixture of 60 forward primers for TCR Vbeta segments and 13 reverse primers for TCR Jbeta segments was used in the multiplex PCR. Amplification of the CDR3 region of rearranged TCR beta genes was performed with a multiplex PCR assay on genomic DNA. On the Illumina HiSeq System, the amplified TCR beta libraries were sequenced as 87-base-pair reads. The authors' analysis ran thus. A later analysis tallied tens of millions of unique TCR beta chains across the approximately 670 repertoires, and approximately 12 million of those chains were shared by two or more donors. A nearest-neighbor algorithm error-corrected the raw reads and collapsed the reads into unique sequences, merging closely related sequences to remove PCR and sequencing errors. To assign V, D and J gene segments, CDR3 sequences were aligned to IMGT reference sequences. For a sequence to be retained, a match of at least six nucleotides was required to both a V gene segment and a J gene segment. A rearrangement counted as productive if the CDR3 had no stop codons and remained in frame with V and J, and every other rearrangement counted as non-productive. CDR3 was defined according to IMGT convention as the region running from the second conserved V-encoded cysteine to the conserved J-encoded phenylalanine. Sequences without an unambiguous match to a single V gene segment were excluded from the earlier analysis of about 640 of the donors. An earlier analysis of over 450 of the donors classified V segments as functional when productive rearrangements were above 56.7% and as segregating when the standard deviation between donors was above 5%. To diagnose cytomegalovirus status from the catalog of TCR beta chain sequences, a statistical classification framework was built. V and J gene assignment, in a later analysis, came from comparing TCR nucleotide sequences with IMGT/GENE-DB human TR gene sequences. In a later analysis, CDR3 sequences and most-parsimonious VDJ recombination scenarios were assigned using the TCRdist pipeline. In a later analysis, each TCR beta chain was defined by its CDR3 amino acid sequence together with its V-gene family, and reads without a unique V-gene family were excluded. To address suspected cross-contamination and a sequencing artifact, a later analysis removed around 590 highly shared, low-generation-probability nucleotide sequences. For each public chain, a later analysis derived a clonal expansion index from normalized ranks of inferred template counts within each repertoire. In a later analysis, generation probabilities were computed using a VDJ recombination model fitted to out-of-frame rearrangements, and the results were checked against IGoR. In a later analysis, hypergeometric tests were used to score TCR-TCR, TCR-HLA and TCR-CMV co-occurrence, with a repertoire-size bias correction applied to TCR pairs. False discovery rates were estimated in a later analysis by permuting HLA or CMV assignments 20 times. In a later analysis, co-occurring TCRs were grouped using DBSCAN, with TCRdist sequence similarity added in when clustering inside HLA-allele-positive subsets. Co-occurrence clustering excluded repertoires with fewer than 30,000 or more than 120,000 public chains, plus five with anomalous nucleotide sharing. TCRdb holds this immuneACCESS table with in-frame rearrangements only. Some clones are missing; in checked studies, unresolved V genes explain under half, and the rest has no known cause. V and J calls and clone size are as listed in that table; D and trimming were resolved from the DNA. The table for this sample lists 200,000 to 250,000 clones; around 80% of them were counted only once. 5.4% of the sample is in the top ten clones.

The cohort comprised several hundred healthy bone marrow donors. All cohort members were sampled while nominally healthy, although unrecorded immune exposures were likely present. The donor tested CMV seropositive and was one of the 289 seropositive cohort members. A peripheral blood sample was provided by each donor, and peripheral blood mononuclear cells were used for TCR beta sequencing. Genomic DNA extraction from the blood cell samples was performed with the Qiagen DNeasy Blood Extraction Kit. The V end gives up 2 bases and the J end 3 bases, leaving 7 bases in the junction not matched to a gene. From the cysteine through the phenylalanine, the CDR3 covers 16 amino acids. Kept here is only the CDR3 DNA, which spans 48 bases and is read in frame from base 1. CDR1 SGHTA and CDR2 FQGTGA were looked up in the germline V gene.

This receptor chain uses TRBV7-3 and TRBJ2-7, and 10 bases in between align with TRBD2. The specimen was PBMCs. This receptor was obtained from a woman between 40 and 50 years old in good health and CMV-seropositive. The base sequence is TGTGCCAGCAGCTTATCAGCGGGAGGGCCCTTCTACGAGCAGTACTTC. The translation is CASSLSAGGPFYEQYF. Reference TRBV7-3 and TRBJ2-7 genes cover what lies past the CDR3, so the full variable domain is GAGVSQTPSNKVTEKGKYVELRCDPISGHTALYWYRQSLGQGPEFLIYFQGTGAADDSGLPNDRFFAVRPEGSVSTLKIQRTERGDSAVYLCASSLSAGGPFYEQYFGPGTRLTVT.